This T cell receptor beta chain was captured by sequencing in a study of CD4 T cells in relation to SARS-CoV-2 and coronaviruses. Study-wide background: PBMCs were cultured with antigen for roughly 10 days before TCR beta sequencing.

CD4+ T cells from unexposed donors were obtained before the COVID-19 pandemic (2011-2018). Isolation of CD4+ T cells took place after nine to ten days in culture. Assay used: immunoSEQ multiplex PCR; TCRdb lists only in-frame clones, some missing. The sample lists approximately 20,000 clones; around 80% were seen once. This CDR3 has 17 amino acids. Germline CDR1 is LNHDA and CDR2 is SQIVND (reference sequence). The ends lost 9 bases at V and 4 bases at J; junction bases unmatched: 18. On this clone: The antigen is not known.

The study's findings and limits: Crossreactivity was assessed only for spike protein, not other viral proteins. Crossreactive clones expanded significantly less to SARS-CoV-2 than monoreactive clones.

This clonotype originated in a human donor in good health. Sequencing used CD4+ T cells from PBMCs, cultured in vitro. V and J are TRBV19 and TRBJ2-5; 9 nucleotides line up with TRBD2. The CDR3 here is CASSLGLAGGGGETQYF. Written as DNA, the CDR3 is TGTGCCAGCTCCCTGGGACTAGCTGGCGGAGGTGGAGAGACCCAGTACTTC.